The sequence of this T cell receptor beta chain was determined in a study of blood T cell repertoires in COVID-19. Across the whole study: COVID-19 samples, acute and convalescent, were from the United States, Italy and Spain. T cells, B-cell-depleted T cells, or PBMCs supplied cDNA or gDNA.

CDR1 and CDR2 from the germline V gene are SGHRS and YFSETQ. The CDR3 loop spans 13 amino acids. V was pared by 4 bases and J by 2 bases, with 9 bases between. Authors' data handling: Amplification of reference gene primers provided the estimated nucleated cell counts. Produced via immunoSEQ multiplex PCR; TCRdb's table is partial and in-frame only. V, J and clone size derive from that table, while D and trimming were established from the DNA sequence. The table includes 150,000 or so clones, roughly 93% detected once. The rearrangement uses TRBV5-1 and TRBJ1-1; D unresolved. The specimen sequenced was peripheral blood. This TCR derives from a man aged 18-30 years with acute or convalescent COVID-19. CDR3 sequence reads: CASSAGTNTEAFF. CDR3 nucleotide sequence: TGCGCCAGCAGCGCGGGAACCAACACTGAAGCTTTCTTT.